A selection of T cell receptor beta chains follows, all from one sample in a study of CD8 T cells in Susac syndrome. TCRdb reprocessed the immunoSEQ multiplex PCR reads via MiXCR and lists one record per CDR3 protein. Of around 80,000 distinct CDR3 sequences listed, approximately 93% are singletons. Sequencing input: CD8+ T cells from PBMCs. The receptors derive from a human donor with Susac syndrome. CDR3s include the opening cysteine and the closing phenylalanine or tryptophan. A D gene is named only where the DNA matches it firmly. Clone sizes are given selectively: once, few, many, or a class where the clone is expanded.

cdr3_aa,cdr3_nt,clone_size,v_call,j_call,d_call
CASSFDRMNTEAFF,TGCGCCAGCAGCTTTGACAGGATGAACACTGAAGCTTTCTTT,-,TRBV5-1,TRBJ1-1,-
CASSSPVDPSGANVLTF,TGTGCCAGCAGCTCCCCGGTGGACCCCTCTGGGGCCAACGTCCTGACTTTC,-,TRBV7-9,TRBJ2-6,-
CASGPWWGADEQYF,TGTGCCAGCGGCCCGTGGTGGGGGGCTGACGAGCAGTACTTC,-,TRBV27,TRBJ2-7,-
CASSIDTGYEQYF,TGTGCCAGCAGTATCGATACAGGGTACGAGCAGTACTTC,-,TRBV27,TRBJ2-7,-
CASRDRDFEQFF,TGTGCCAGCAGAGACAGGGACTTTGAGCAGTTCTTC,once,TRBV2,TRBJ2-1,-
CSAGPPSSGRRTDTQYF,TGCAGTGCTGGCCCCCCCTCTAGCGGGAGGCGCACAGATACGCAGTATTTT,-,TRBV20-1,TRBJ2-3,TRBD2
CASSFTGGHSNQPQHF,TGTGCCAGCAGCTTCACAGGGGGCCATAGCAATCAGCCCCAGCATTTT,-,TRBV5-4,TRBJ1-5,TRBD1
CASSQDSGTGFYGYTF,TGTGCCAGCAGCCAAGATTCGGGGACAGGATTCTATGGCTACACCTTC,-,TRBV3-1,TRBJ1-2,TRBD1
CASSWGDRYEQYF,TGTGCCAGCAGCTGGGGGGACAGATACGAGCAGTACTTC,-,TRBV5-6,TRBJ2-7,-
CASRTEDSYEQYF,TGTGCCAGCAGGACTGAGGATTCCTACGAGCAGTACTTC,-,TRBV2,TRBJ2-7,-
CASSQIEAGGAKNIQYF,TGTGCCAGCAGCCAAATAGAAGCGGGTGGAGCCAAAAACATTCAGTACTTC,-,TRBV4-2,TRBJ2-4,-
CASSAKTGGGHTEAFF,TGTGCCAGCAGCGCCAAAACAGGGGGCGGTCACACTGAAGCTTTCTTT,-,TRBV9,TRBJ1-1,TRBD1
CASTLGQANTEAFF,TGTGCCAGCACCCTGGGACAGGCGAACACTGAAGCTTTCTTT,-,TRBV7-2,TRBJ1-1,TRBD1
CAISDLGPGGRDTQYF,TGTGCCATCAGTGATCTAGGGCCAGGAGGGAGAGATACGCAGTATTTT,-,TRBV10-3,TRBJ2-3,-
CASGLSPRGYTF,TGTGCTAGTGGTTTGTCTCCGAGAGGCTACACCTTC,-,TRBV12-5,TRBJ1-2,-
CASSPGGASYGYTF,TGTGCCAGCAGTCCAGGGGGCGCGAGCTATGGCTACACCTTC,-,TRBV27,TRBJ1-2,TRBD1
CATSDHDGANWADTQYF,TGTGCCACCAGTGACCACGATGGGGCAAACTGGGCAGATACGCAGTATTTT,-,TRBV24-1,TRBJ2-3,-
CSASEDRTLTYYGYTF,TGCAGTGCTAGTGAGGACCGGACCCTAACCTACTATGGCTACACCTTC,-,TRBV20-1,TRBJ1-2,-
CSAARDSGVYSNQPQHF,TGCAGTGCTGCCCGGGACAGTGGGGTGTATAGCAATCAGCCCCAGCATTTT,-,TRBV20-1,TRBJ1-5,TRBD1
CASSLAGRDTQYF,TGTGCCAGCAGCTTAGCTGGCAGAGATACGCAGTATTTT,-,TRBV7-2,TRBJ2-3,-
CASSRFEGSYGYTF,TGTGCCAGCAGCAGGTTTGAGGGAAGCTATGGCTACACCTTC,-,TRBV6-1,TRBJ1-2,-
CASSVDNEQFF,TGTGCCAGCAGCGTAGACAATGAGCAGTTCTTC,-,TRBV9,TRBJ2-1,-
CASSQEMPAEPYNEQFF,TGTGCCAGCAGCCAAGAGATGCCAGCTGAGCCCTACAATGAGCAGTTCTTC,-,TRBV4-2,TRBJ2-1,-